This T cell receptor beta chain is drawn from a study of a mutant IDH1 vaccine in newly diagnosed glioma. For the study at large: The sex distribution of treated patients was 62.5% male and roughly 38% female, with a mean age of roughly 40 years. Patients got radiotherapy, temozolomide, or both beforehand, and most got both.

This clone was seen more than once but under ten times. What it binds is unknown. Time point of the sample: week 23, last vaccination. The investigators gave 300 ug of mutant IDH1 20-mer peptide in each vaccine dose, together with topical imiquimod. Measured with immunoSEQ multiplex PCR; TCRdb has only the in-frame clones, and not every one. The data contain roughly 10,000 clones, 88% of them seen just once; the ten biggest clones take up roughly 4.8%. The sequenced sample was PBMCs, obtained from a glioma patient whose treatment included an IDH1 peptide vaccine. The sequence derives from a woman aged 40-49 years with glioma. Some clones in this sample may be carry-over from other donors' samples.

In DNA, the CDR3 is TGTGCCAGCAGTGAAGCTACGAGGTATGGCTACACCTTC. This sequence encodes CASSEATRYGYTF. The chain couples TRBV6-1 to TRBJ1-2; D not certain. This CDR3 contains 13 residues. The V gene lost 0 bases and the J gene lost 5 bases, with 7 bases spanning the gap. Looked up from germline, CDR1 is MNHNS and CDR2 is SASEGT.